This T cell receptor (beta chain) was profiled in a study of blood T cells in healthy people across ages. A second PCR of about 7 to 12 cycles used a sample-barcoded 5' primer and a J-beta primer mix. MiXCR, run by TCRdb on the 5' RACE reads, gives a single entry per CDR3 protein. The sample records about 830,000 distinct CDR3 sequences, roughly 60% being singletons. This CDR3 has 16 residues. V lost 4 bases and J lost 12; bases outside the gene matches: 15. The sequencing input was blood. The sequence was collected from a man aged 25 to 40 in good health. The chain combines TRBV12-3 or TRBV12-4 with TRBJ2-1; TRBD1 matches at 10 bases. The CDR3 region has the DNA TGTGCCAGCAGTTCCGGGACAGGGGTGTTAGATAATACGCAGTTCTTC. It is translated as CASSSGTGVLDNTQFF.